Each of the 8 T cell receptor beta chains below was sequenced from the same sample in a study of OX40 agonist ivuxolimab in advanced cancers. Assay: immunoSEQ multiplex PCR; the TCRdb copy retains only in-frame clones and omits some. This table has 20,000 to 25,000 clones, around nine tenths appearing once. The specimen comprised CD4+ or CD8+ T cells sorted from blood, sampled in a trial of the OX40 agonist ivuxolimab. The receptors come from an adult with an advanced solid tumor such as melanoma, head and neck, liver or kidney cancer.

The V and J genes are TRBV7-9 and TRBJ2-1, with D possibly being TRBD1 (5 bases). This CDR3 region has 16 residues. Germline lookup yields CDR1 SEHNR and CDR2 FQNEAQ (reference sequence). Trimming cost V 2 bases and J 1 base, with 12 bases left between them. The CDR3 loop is CASSLSDSQSYNEQFF. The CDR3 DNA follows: TGTGCCAGCAGCTTATCCGACAGTCAGTCCTACAATGAGCAGTTCTTC.

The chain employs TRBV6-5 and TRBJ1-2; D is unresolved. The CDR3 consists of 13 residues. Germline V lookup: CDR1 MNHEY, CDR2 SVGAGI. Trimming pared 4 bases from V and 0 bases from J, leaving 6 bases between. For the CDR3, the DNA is TGTGCCAGCAGTTCTGAGTCTAACTATGGCTACACCTTC. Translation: CASSSESNYGYTF.

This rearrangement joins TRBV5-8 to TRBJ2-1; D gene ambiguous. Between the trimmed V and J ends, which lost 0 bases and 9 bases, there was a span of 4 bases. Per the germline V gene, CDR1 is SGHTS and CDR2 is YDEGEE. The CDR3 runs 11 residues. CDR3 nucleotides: TGTGCCAGCAGCTTGGCGGGTGAGCAGTTCTTC. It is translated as CASSLAGEQFF.

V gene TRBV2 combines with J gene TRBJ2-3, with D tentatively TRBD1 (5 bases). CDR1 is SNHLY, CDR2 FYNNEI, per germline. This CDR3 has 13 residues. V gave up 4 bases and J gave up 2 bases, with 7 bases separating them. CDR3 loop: CASSGQNTDTQYF. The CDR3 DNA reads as TGTGCCAGCAGTGGACAGAACACAGATACGCAGTATTTT.

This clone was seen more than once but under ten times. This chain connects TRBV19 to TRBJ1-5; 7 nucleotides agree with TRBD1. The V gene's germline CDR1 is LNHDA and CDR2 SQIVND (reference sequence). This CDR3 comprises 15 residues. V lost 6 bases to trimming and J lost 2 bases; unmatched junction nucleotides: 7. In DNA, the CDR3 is TGTGCCAGTAGAAATGACAGGGTTGGCAATCAGCCCCAGCATTTT. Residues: CASRNDRVGNQPQHF.

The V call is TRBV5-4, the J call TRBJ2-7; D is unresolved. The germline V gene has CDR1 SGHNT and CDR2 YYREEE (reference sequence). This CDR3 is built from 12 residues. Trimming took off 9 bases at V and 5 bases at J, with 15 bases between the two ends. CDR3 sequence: CATQNGDHEQYF. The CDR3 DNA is TGTGCCACCCAAAATGGGGATCACGAGCAGTACTTC.

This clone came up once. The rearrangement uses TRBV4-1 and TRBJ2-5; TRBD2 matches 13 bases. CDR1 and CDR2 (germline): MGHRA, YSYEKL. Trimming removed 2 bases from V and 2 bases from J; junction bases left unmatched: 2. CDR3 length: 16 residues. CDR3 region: CASSQKLAGGQETQYF. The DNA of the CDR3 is TGCGCCAGCAGCCAAAAACTAGCGGGGGGGCAAGAGACCCAGTACTTC.

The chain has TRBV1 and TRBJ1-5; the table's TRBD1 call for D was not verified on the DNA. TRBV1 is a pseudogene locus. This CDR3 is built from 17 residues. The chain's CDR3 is CTSSQEKRTGQNQPQHF. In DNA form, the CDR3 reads TGCACCAGCAGCCAAGAGAAGAGGACAGGGCAGAATCAGCCCCAGCATTTT.